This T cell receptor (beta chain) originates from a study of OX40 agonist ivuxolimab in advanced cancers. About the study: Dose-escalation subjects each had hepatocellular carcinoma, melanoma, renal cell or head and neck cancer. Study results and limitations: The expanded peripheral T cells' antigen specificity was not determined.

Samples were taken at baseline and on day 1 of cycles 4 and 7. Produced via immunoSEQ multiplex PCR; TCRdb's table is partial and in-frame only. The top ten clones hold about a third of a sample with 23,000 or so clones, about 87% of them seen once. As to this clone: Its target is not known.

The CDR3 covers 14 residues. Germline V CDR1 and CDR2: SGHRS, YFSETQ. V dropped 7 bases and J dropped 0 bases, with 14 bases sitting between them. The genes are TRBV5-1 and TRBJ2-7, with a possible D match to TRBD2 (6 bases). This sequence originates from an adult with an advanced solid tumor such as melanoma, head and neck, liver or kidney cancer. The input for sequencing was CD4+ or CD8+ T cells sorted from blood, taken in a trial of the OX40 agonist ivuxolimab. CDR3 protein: CASPTAGPSYEQYF. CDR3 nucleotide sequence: TGCGCCAGCCCCACGGCGGGACCCTCCTACGAGCAGTACTTC. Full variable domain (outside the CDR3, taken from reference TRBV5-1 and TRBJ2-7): KAGVTQTPRYLIKTRGQQVTLSCSPISGHRSVSWYQQTPGQGLQFLFEYFSETQRNKGNFPGRFSGRQFSNSRSEMNVSTLELGDSALYLCASPTAGPSYEQYFGPGTRLTVT.